This is a list of T cell receptor beta chains from one sample in a study of early T cells in non-severe SARS-CoV-2 infection. TCRdb re-called the 5' RACE reads with MiXCR, one entry per CDR3 protein. This sample has fewer than 85,000 distinct CDR3 sequences, with 12% found just once. The sequenced sample was whole blood. These receptors all stem from an adult who was a healthcare worker with PCR-confirmed SARS-CoV-2 infection or an uninfected control (not recorded which). The CDR3 runs from the conserved cysteine through the conserved F or W. D genes are given only for firm matches. A clone size is listed for some rows: how often the clone was seen (once, few, many), or a class if it is expanded.

>many|-|TRBJ2-2|16|TRBV2
TGTGCCAGCAGTTATGACAGGACCCCGAACACCGGGGAGCTGTTTTTT
CASSYDRTPNTGELFF
>many|TRBD2|TRBJ2-1|14|TRBV5-4
TGTGCCAGCAGCTTGATAGCGGGGGACAATGAGCAGTTCTTC
CASSLIAGDNEQFF
>-|-|TRBJ2-3|14|TRBV29-1
TGCAGCGTTGAAGGGGTGGACTACACAGATACGCAGTATTTT
CSVEGVDYTDTQYF
>many|TRBD1|TRBJ1-2|15|TRBV5-1
TGCGCCAGCAGCCCCACAGGGGGTGCGAACTATGGCTACACCTTC
CASSPTGGANYGYTF
>many|TRBD2|TRBJ2-3|15|TRBV6-4
TGTGCCAGCAGTCTTCTAGCGGGAGGGCCAGATACGCAGTATTTT
CASSLLAGGPDTQYF
>many|-|TRBJ2-3|13|TRBV6-6
TGTGCCAGCAGTTATAGCGTCACAGATACGCAGTATTTT
CASSYSVTDTQYF
>-|-|TRBJ2-7|15|TRBV7-2
TGTGCCAGCAGCTTAGGGGCAGGTGAGAACTACGAGCAGTACTTC
CASSLGAGENYEQYF
>-|-|TRBJ2-1|14|TRBV28
TGTGCCAGCAGTTTACCCCCGGGACATCGGGAGCAGTTCTTC
CASSLPPGHREQFF
>few|TRBD2|TRBJ2-3|16|TRBV9
TGTGCCAGCAGCGTAGAACCTAGCGGGTCCACAGATACGCAGTATTTT
CASSVEPSGSTDTQYF
>many|-|TRBJ1-2|14|TRBV28
TGTGCCAGCAATTTAGGAGGGAGATATAGTGGCTACACCTTC
CASNLGGRYSGYTF
>-|-|TRBJ2-7|16|TRBV28
TGTGCCAGCAGAAATGGAATGGGGGCAGCCACCTACGAGCAGTACTTC
CASRNGMGAATYEQYF
>few|TRBD1|TRBJ1-1|15|TRBV27
TGTGCCAGCAGCCCGACAGGGGCCTTGAACACTGAAGCTTTCTTT
CASSPTGALNTEAFF
>many|-|TRBJ2-7|16|TRBV4-3
TGCGCCAGCAGCCAAGACTTAGGGCACAGGCTTTACGAGCAGTACTTC
CASSQDLGHRLYEQYF
>-|-|TRBJ1-2|14|TRBV4-3
TGCGCCAGCAGCCAAGGGCCTTATTTCTATGGCTACACCTTC
CASSQGPYFYGYTF
>many|TRBD1|TRBJ1-1|15|TRBV11-2
TGTGCCAGCAGCCAAGCTGGGACAGGGGGGACTGAAGCTTTCTTT
CASSQAGTGGTEAFF
>many|-|TRBJ1-1|14|TRBV28
TGTGCCAGCACCCTTTTAAATCCGAACACTGAAGCTTTCTTT
CASTLLNPNTEAFF
>many|-|TRBJ2-5|15|TRBV24-1
TGTGCCACCAGTGATTTGAGGGCAGGTCAAGAGACCCAGTACTTC
CATSDLRAGQETQYF
>many|-|TRBJ2-1|13|TRBV30
TGTGCCTGGAGTGTTACGCGGGAGCAGGGGAAGTTCTTC
CAWSVTREQGKFF
>few|-|TRBJ1-4|13|TRBV12-3/TRBV12-4
TGTGCCAGCCGCGTTAGGGGAGGTGAAAAACTGTTTTTT
CASRVRGGEKLFF
>many|TRBD1|TRBJ1-1|15|TRBV9
TGTGCCAGCAGCGTAGGTAGGACAGGGGGCACTGAAGCTTTCTTT
CASSVGRTGGTEAFF
>many|-|TRBJ1-4|15|TRBV11-2
TGTGCCAGCAGCCGCAGGGTGTCAACTAATGAAAAACTGTTTTTT
CASSRRVSTNEKLFF
>many|TRBD2|TRBJ2-3|15|TRBV20-1
TGCAGTGCTAGATCAGGACTAGCGGCCACAGATACGCAGTATTTT
CSARSGLAATDTQYF
>many|-|TRBJ1-1|12|TRBV18
TGTGCCAGCTCATCCGAGGACACTGAAGCTTTCTTT
CASSSEDTEAFF
>many|-|TRBJ2-3|13|TRBV6-6
TGTGCCAGCAGCTGGGGACTCACAGATACGCAGTATTTT
CASSWGLTDTQYF
>many|-|TRBJ1-2|17|TRBV6-5
TGTGCCAGCAGTTACTCCAGCATGGGTGGTCCTAACTATGGCTACACCTTC
CASSYSSMGGPNYGYTF
>many|-|TRBJ2-5|12|TRBV12-3/TRBV12-4
TGTGCCAGCAAACTAAAAGGAGAGACCCAGTACTTC
CASKLKGETQYF
>few|-|TRBJ2-6|14|TRBV20-1
TGCAGTGCTAGAGAGTACTCTGGGGCCAACGTCCTGACTTTC
CSAREYSGANVLTF
>many|-|TRBJ2-3|12|TRBV7-2
TGTGCCAGCAGGGATAGAATGGATACGCAGTATTTT
CASRDRMDTQYF
>many|-|TRBJ1-2|14|TRBV6-5
TGTGCCAGCAGTAGCCAACAGGGTAACTATGGCTACACCTTC
CASSSQQGNYGYTF
>many|TRBD1|TRBJ2-2|16|TRBV6-5
TGTGCCAGCAGTCAAAACAGGGGGCGCCCCGGCGGGGAGCTGTTTTTT
CASSQNRGRPGGELFF
>many|TRBD2|TRBJ2-7|18|TRBV10-3
TGTGCCATCAGTGAGTCGGGGAGTGCGGGGGGTCTCCTAGAAGAGCAGTACTTC
CAISESGSAGGLLEEQYF
>-|TRBD2|TRBJ2-2|15|TRBV6-2/TRBV6-3
TGTGCCAGCAGCTCGACTAGCGGGGTTTACGGGGAGCTGTTTTTT
CASSSTSGVYGELFF
>many|TRBD2|TRBJ2-7|14|TRBV25-1
TGTGCCAGCAGTGATTTGACTAGCTGGCACGAGCAGTACTTC
CASSDLTSWHEQYF
>many|-|TRBJ2-1|15|TRBV11-2
TGTGCCAGCCAAGAGACGGTGAGCTCCTACAATGAGCAGTTCTTC
CASQETVSSYNEQFF
>few|TRBD2|TRBJ2-5|14|TRBV28
TGTGCCAGCAGTTCTAGCGGGAGGGAAGAGACCCAGTACTTC
CASSSSGREETQYF
>many|-|TRBJ2-3|11|TRBV30
TGTGCCTGGATTCTGGGAGATACGCAGTATTTT
CAWILGDTQYF
>few|-|TRBJ2-1|13|TRBV9
TGTGCCAGCAGCGTATCTGTGGGGACCTCACCGTTCTTC
CASSVSVGTSPFF
>many|TRBD2|TRBJ2-2|16|TRBV20-1
TGCAGTGCTGGGATTAGCGGGGGGCGTCCTTCCGGGGAGCTGTTTTTT
CSAGISGGRPSGELFF
>many|TRBD2|TRBJ2-1|13|TRBV11-2
TGTGCCAGCAGCTTAGGCGGGAGCTATGAGCAGTTCTTC
CASSLGGSYEQFF
>many|-|TRBJ1-1|14|TRBV6-5
TGTGCCAGCAGTTACTCGCCGACCGACACTGAAGCTTTCTTT
CASSYSPTDTEAFF
>many|-|TRBJ2-5|12|TRBV5-1
TGCGCCAGCAGCGGGCAGGGGGAGACCCAGTACTTC
CASSGQGETQYF
>many|TRBD2|TRBJ2-1|14|TRBV5-6
TGTGCCTCCGGACTAGCGGATTCCTACAATGAGCAGTTCTTC
CASGLADSYNEQFF
>many|-|TRBJ1-1|11|TRBV7-2
TGTGCCAGCAGCTTATACACTGAAGCTTTCTTT
CASSLYTEAFF